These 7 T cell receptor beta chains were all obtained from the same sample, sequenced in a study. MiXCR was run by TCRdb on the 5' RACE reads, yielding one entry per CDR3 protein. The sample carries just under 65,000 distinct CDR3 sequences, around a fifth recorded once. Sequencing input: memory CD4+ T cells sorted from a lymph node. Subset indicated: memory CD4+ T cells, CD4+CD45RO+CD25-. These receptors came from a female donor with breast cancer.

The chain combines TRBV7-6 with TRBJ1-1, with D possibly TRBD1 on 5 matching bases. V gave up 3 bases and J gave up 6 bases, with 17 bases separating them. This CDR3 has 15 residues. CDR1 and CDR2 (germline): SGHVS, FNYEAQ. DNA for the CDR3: TGTGCCAGCAGCTTCCATCTCGACGGGGGGGCTGAAGCTTTCTTT. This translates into CASSFHLDGGAEAFF.

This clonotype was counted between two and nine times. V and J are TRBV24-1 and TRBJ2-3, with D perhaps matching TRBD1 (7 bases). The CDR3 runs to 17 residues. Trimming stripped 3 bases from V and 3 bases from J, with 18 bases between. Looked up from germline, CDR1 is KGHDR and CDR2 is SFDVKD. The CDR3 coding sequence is TGTGCCACCAGTGATAGAGCCGCGGGACAGCCTACAGATACGCAGTATTTT. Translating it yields CATSDRAAGQPTDTQYF.

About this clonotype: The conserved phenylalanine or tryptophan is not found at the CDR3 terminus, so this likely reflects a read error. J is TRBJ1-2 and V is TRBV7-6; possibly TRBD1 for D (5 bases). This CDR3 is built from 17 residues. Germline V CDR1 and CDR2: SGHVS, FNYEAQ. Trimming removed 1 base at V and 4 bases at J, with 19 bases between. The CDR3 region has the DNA TGTGCCAGCAGCTTAGGGGGACGGGGGGTGGTTACCTATGGCTACACCCTC. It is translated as CASSLGGRGVVTYGYTL.

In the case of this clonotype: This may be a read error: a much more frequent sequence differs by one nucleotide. The CDR3 sequence: CSTRIGAEAFF. In DNA form, the CDR3 reads TGCAGTACCAGGATCGGCGCTGAAGCTTTCTTT. The rearrangement uses TRBV20-1 and TRBJ1-1; unclear D gene. Per germline, CDR1 DFQATT and CDR2 SNEGSKA (reference sequence). The CDR3 is made up of 11 amino acids. V was clipped by 8 bases and J by 6 bases, with 13 bases between them.

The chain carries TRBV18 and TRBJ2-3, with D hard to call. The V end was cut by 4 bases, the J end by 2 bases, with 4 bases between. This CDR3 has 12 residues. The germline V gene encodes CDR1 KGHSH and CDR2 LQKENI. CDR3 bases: TGTGCCAGCTCACGGTACACAGATACGCAGTATTTT. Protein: CASSRYTDTQYF.

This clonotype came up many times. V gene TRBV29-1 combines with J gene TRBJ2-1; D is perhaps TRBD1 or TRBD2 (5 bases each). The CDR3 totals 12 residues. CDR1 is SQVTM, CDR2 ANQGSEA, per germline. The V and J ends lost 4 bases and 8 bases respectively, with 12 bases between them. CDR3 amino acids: CSVVGVGYEQFF. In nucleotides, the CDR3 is TGCAGCGTTGTGGGGGTCGGGTATGAGCAGTTCTTC.

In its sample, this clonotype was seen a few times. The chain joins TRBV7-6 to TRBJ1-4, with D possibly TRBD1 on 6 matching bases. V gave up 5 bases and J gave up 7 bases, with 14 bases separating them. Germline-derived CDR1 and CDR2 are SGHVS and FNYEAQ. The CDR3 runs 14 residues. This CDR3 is CASSKGVESEKLFF. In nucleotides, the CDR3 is TGTGCCAGCAGCAAGGGGGTTGAGAGTGAAAAACTGTTTTTT.